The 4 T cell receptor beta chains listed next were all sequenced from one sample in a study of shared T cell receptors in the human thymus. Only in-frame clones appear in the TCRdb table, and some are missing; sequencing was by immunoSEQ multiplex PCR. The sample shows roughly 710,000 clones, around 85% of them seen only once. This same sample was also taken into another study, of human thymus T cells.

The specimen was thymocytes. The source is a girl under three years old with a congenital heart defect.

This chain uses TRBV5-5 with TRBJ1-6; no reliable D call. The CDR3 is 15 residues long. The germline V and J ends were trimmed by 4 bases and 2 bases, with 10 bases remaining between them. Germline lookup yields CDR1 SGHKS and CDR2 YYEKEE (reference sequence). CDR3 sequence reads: CASSPGRPYNSPLHF. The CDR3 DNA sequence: TGTGCCAGCAGCCCCGGGAGACCCTATAATTCACCCCTCCACTTT.

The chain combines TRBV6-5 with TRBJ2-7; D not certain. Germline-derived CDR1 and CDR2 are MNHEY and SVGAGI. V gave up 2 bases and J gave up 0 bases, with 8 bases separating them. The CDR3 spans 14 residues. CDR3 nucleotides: TGTGCCAGCAGTTACCTGGGCGACTCCTACGAGCAGTACTTC. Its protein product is CASSYLGDSYEQYF.

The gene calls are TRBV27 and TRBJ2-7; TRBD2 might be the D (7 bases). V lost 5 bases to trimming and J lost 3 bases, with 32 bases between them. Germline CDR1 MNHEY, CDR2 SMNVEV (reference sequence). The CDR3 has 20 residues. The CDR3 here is CASSPTEGGKHNATSYEQYF. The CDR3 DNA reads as TGTGCCAGCAGTCCCACGGAGGGGGGGAAACATAATGCTACGAGCTACGAGCAGTACTTC.

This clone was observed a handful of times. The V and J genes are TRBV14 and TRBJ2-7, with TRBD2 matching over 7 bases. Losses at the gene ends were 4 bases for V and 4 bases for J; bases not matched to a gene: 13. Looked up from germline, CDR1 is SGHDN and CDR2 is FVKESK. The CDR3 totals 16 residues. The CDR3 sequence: CASSPGSGGGVYEQYF. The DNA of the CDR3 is TGTGCCAGCAGCCCCGGATCTGGCGGGGGTGTTTACGAGCAGTACTTC.